This T cell receptor beta chain comes out of a study of shared clonotypes between healthy human individuals. Study context: Three plates were used per donor for CD4 naive, three for CD4 memory, two for CD8 naive and one for CD8 memory.

General study points: Unshared clonotypes carried lower generation probabilities than those common to all four donors. Clonotype sharing across several donors was observed for about 5.2% of naive CD4 clonotypes.

Trimming removed 6 bases from V and 5 bases from J; junction bases left unmatched: 8. The CDR3 totals 15 residues. Germline V lookup: CDR1 MNHNY, CDR2 SVGAGI (reference sequence). TCRdb keeps only in-frame clones here, not all; method: immunoSEQ multiplex PCR. The table lists about 2.1 million clones, roughly 95% of them singletons. For this clone: Its target is unknown.

Positive CCR7 selection of CD45RO-negative cells yielded the naive CD8 cells, and terminally differentiated effector memory CD45RA+ cells were excluded. Donors were healthy HIV-negative adults without recently reported acute infections or vaccinations. Input material: naive CD8+ T cells from PBMCs. This receptor was obtained from a young man in good health. Some clones in this sample may be carry-over from other donors' samples. J is TRBJ1-3 and V is TRBV6-6, with 9 bases aligning to TRBD1. The CDR3 nucleotides read TGTGCCAGCAGCTCCACAGGGGGCGAGAGAAACACCATATATTTT. As protein: CASSSTGGERNTIYF.